The clone carrying this T cell receptor (beta chain) was seen more than once but under ten times. The data are from a study of T cells in Graves' hyperthyroidism and ophthalmopathy. Overall study: Initial diagnosis, before any treatment, was when peripheral blood was collected.

Trimming left V 2 bases short and J 4 bases short, with 11 bases between. This CDR3 has 14 residues. Germline V gene data show CDR1 as GTSNPN and CDR2 as SVGIG (reference sequence). Hyperthyroidism of Graves' type that showed no ophthalmopathy progression within 18 months was stable. RNA transcripts served as the template for amplifying TCR beta CDR3 regions. The primer set for the first-round RT-PCR of the TCR CDR3 was HTBI. Each CDR3 protein gets one entry after TCRdb re-called the multiplex PCR reads with MiXCR. Here the sample spans under 650,000 distinct CDR3 sequences, 15% to 20% being singletons.

This clonotype originated in a woman between 25 and 40 years old with Graves' hyperthyroidism. The sequenced sample was blood. The chain employs TRBV30 and TRBJ1-4, with D maybe TRBD1 (6 bases). The chain's CDR3 is CAWSPDRNNEKLFF. In DNA form, the CDR3 reads TGTGCCTGGAGTCCCGACAGGAATAATGAAAAACTGTTTTTT.